These 20 T cell receptor beta chains came from one sample sequenced in a study of T cell responses to AZD1222 COVID-19 vaccine. The protocol was immunoSEQ multiplex PCR, while the TCRdb copy is restricted to in-frame clones and leaves out a portion. The table includes 110,000 or so clones, approximately 90% detected once. This material consisted of peripheral blood, taken on day 0 of AZD1222 vaccination. The source of these receptors is an adult in good health.

This sequence joins TRBV7-9 and TRBJ1-5; D is perhaps TRBD1 (5 bases). Trimming removed 4 bases from V and 3 bases from J, with 13 bases in between. The germline V gene has CDR1 SEHNR and CDR2 FQNEAQ (reference sequence). This CDR3 is 15 amino acids long. This CDR3 reads CASSSGDSFNQPQHF. Here the CDR3 DNA reads TGTGCCAGCAGCTCAGGAGACAGCTTCAATCAGCCCCAGCATTTT.

The chain has TRBV7-6 and TRBJ1-1, with 11 bases aligning to TRBD1. There are 16 residues in the CDR3. The ends lost 1 base at V and 2 bases at J; junction bases unmatched: 3. CDR1 is SGHVS and CDR2 is FNYEAQ in the germline V gene. DNA for the CDR3: TGTGCCAGCAGCTTAGGGACAGGGGGCCGAAACACTGAAGCTTTCTTT. It translates to CASSLGTGGRNTEAFF.

V gene TRBV11-3 combines with J gene TRBJ1-3; D ambiguous. This CDR3 has 13 residues. Germline CDR1 SGHNT, CDR2 YENEEA. Trimming pared 2 bases from V and 8 bases from J, leaving 10 bases between. CDR3 DNA sequence: TGTGCCAGCAGCTTATACGGTCAGGACACCATATATTTT. This gives the protein CASSLYGQDTIYF.

The chain joins TRBV28 to TRBJ2-2, with 8 bases lining up with TRBD1. Germline CDR1 MDHEN, CDR2 SYDVKM. The V and J ends lost 2 bases and 0 bases, in that order; junction bases with no gene match: 5. This CDR3 contains 17 residues. The CDR3 nucleotides read TGTGCCAGCAGTTTAAGGCAGGGGGCCTCGAACACCGGGGAGCTGTTTTTT. Protein product: CASSLRQGASNTGELFF.

V usage is TRBV2 and J usage is TRBJ2-2, with 8 bases that match TRBD1. Germline V gives CDR1 SNHLY, CDR2 FYNNEI. V dropped 8 bases and J dropped 2; count of bases not matched to a gene: 7. The CDR3 is 15 residues long. The CDR3 here is CASGPGTGNTGELFF. DNA for the CDR3: TGTGCCAGCGGACCCGGGACAGGAAACACCGGGGAGCTGTTTTTT.

The V gene is TRBV7-2, the J gene TRBJ2-5; possibly TRBD1 for D (6 bases). V lost 2 bases to trimming and J lost 8 bases, with 9 bases between them. The CDR3 is made up of 12 amino acids. Germline V gives CDR1 SGHTA, CDR2 FQGNSA. This CDR3 is CASSLLRGTQYF. The CDR3 nucleotides read TGTGCCAGCAGCTTACTCAGGGGTACCCAGTACTTC.

As DNA, the CDR3 is TGTGCCAGCAGCCAAGAGTTGGGCCCCAATGAAAAACTGTTTTTT. It yields the protein CASSQELGPNEKLFF. V gene TRBV14 combines with J gene TRBJ1-4; D is undetermined. This CDR3 contains 15 residues. The germline CDR1 and CDR2 sequences are SGHDN and FVKESK. Trimming removed 0 bases from V and 5 bases from J, with 10 bases in between.

The rearrangement uses TRBV18 and TRBJ1-1; D gene ambiguous. The germline gives CDR1 KGHSH, CDR2 LQKENI. This CDR3 spans 15 amino acids. V lost 8 bases and J 1 base, leaving 17 bases between the germline ends. DNA of the CDR3: TGTGCCAGCCAAGACTATCGGGCCCCGAACACTGAAGCTTTCTTT. Protein sequence: CASQDYRAPNTEAFF.

V gene TRBV7-6 combines with J gene TRBJ1-1; 7 bases map to TRBD1. The V gene end was trimmed by 8 bases and the J gene end by 2 bases; junction bases not matched to a gene: 17. The CDR3 has 17 amino acids. Per germline, CDR1 SGHVS and CDR2 FNYEAQ. CDR3 sequence: CASRIKTDRTYNTEAFF. The CDR3 bases are TGTGCCAGCCGCATTAAAACGGACAGGACCTATAACACTGAAGCTTTCTTT.

This clone was observed once. The rearrangement uses TRBV15 and TRBJ1-5; no definite D call. The CDR3 is 14 amino acids. The germline V and J ends were trimmed by 3 bases and 5 bases, with 11 bases remaining between them. The germline CDR1 and CDR2 sequences are LNHNV and YYDKDF (reference sequence). The CDR3 DNA reads TGTGCCACCAGCAGCCCGGGATTCCATCAGCCCCAGCATTTT. Protein sequence: CATSSPGFHQPQHF.

The chain carries TRBV7-3 and TRBJ2-7, with D possibly being TRBD1 (6 bases). Germline CDR1 and CDR2: SGHTA and FQGTGA. The CDR3 extends over 15 amino acids. Trimming pared 5 bases from V and 0 bases from J, leaving 14 bases between. The CDR3 sequence: CASSRQQGPSYEQYF. Here the CDR3 DNA reads TGTGCCAGCAGCCGTCAACAGGGTCCCTCCTACGAGCAGTACTTC.

This clone has more than one count but fewer than ten. This chain connects TRBV7-6 to TRBJ1-3; D is ambiguous. The length of the CDR3 is 16 residues. Germline lookup yields CDR1 SGHVS and CDR2 FNYEAQ. V lost 0 bases to trimming and J lost 0 bases, with 9 bases between them. CDR3: CASSLAGPSSGNTIYF. CDR3 in DNA: TGTGCCAGCAGCTTAGCTGGCCCCAGCTCTGGAAACACCATATATTTT. The entire variable domain, with the rest obtained from reference TRBV7-6 and TRBJ1-3, is as follows: GAGVSQSPRYKVTKRGQDVALRCDPISGHVSLYWYRQALGQGPEFLTYFNYEAQQDKSGLPNDRFSAERPEGSISTLTIQRTEQRDSAMYRCASSLAGPSSGNTIYFGEGSWLTVV.

The gene calls are TRBV2 and TRBJ2-4, with 8 bases lining up with TRBD2. CDR3 length equals 19 residues. The germline gives CDR1 SNHLY, CDR2 FYNNEI. Trimming cost V 1 base and J 0 bases; bases outside gene matches: 11. CDR3 amino acids: CASSEGAGAGVLAKNIQYF. The CDR3, as DNA: TGTGCCAGCAGTGAAGGGGCCGGAGCGGGGGTCTTAGCCAAAAACATTCAGTACTTC.

V usage is TRBV9 and J usage is TRBJ1-1; TRBD1 matches 10 bases. With 6 bases clipped from V and 1 base from J, the junction kept 12 bases outside the gene matches. The CDR3 has 17 residues. Germline V gives CDR1 SGDLS, CDR2 YYNGEE. The CDR3 DNA reads as TGTGCCAGCAAAAAGGGAGGGACAGGGGTTGAGAACACTGAAGCTTTCTTT. Translated, it gives CASKKGGTGVENTEAFF.

A few counts support this clone. The V gene is TRBV5-6, the J gene TRBJ2-7; D unclear. Trimming took off 0 bases at V and 4 bases at J, with 8 bases between the two ends. The CDR3 consists of 13 residues. Germline lookup yields CDR1 SGHDT and CDR2 YYEEEE. CDR3 residues: CASSLGRNYEQYF. CDR3 coding DNA: TGTGCCAGCAGCTTGGGCAGAAATTACGAGCAGTACTTC. Filled out from reference TRBV5-6 and TRBJ2-7, the complete variable domain reads DAGVTQSPTHLIKTRGQQVTLRCSPKSGHDTVSWYQQALGQGPQFIFQYYEEEERQRGNFPDRFSGHQFPNYSSELNVNALLLGDSALYLCASSLGRNYEQYFGPGTRLTVT.

CDR3 in DNA: TGTGCCAGCGGGTTTAGGGGCACTGAAGCTTTCTTT. This translates into CASGFRGTEAFF. The rearrangement links TRBV2 to TRBJ1-1; tentatively, D is TRBD1 (5 bases). Between the trimmed V and J ends, which lost 8 bases and 4 bases, there was a span of 11 bases. The CDR3 loop spans 12 amino acids. Germline loops: CDR1 SNHLY, CDR2 FYNNEI.

The gene calls are TRBV5-1 and TRBJ1-1, with TRBD1 as a possible D gene (5 bases). Per the germline V gene, CDR1 is SGHRS and CDR2 is YFSETQ. With 4 bases removed from V and 0 bases from J, the gap between germline ends came to 13 bases. This CDR3 is built from 15 residues. The chain's CDR3 is CASSTRDALNTEAFF. CDR3 DNA: TGCGCCAGCAGCACCCGGGACGCCCTGAACACTGAAGCTTTCTTT.

This clone was seen just once. V usage is TRBV30 and J usage is TRBJ1-2; 7 bases are a match to TRBD1. The CDR3 totals 16 residues. J gave up 1 base and V 2 bases, and 10 bases lay outside the gene matches. Germline assignment: CDR1 GTSNPN and CDR2 SVGIG (reference sequence). The CDR3 nucleotides read TGTGCCTGGAGTCCCTTACAGGGGAGTCTTAACTATGGCTACACCTTC. Its translation: CAWSPLQGSLNYGYTF.

The chain uses TRBV6-6 and TRBJ1-3, with 9 bases fitting TRBD1. The germline CDR1 and CDR2 sequences are MNHNY and SVGAGI (reference sequence). The length of the CDR3 is 16 residues. The ends lost 2 bases at V and 0 bases at J; junction bases unmatched: 2. The CDR3, as DNA: TGTGCCAGCAGTTACAGGACAGGGGACTCTGGAAACACCATATATTTT. It specifies CASSYRTGDSGNTIYF.

The rearrangement uses TRBV4-3 and TRBJ1-2, with 8 bases lining up with TRBD1. V gave up 8 bases and J gave up 1 base; unmatched junction bases: 9. Germline CDR1 LGHNA, CDR2 YSLEER. The CDR3 covers 15 residues. The CDR3 nucleotides are TGCGCCAGCGGCTACAGGGGGAGGCTTAACTATGGCTACACCTTC. Its protein is CASGYRGRLNYGYTF.